This TCR beta chain stems from a study of quantifying T cell responses using KT2 cells. About the study: RNA was reverse transcribed with TCR alpha and beta constant-region primers.

The cDNA 3' end received a ligated oligonucleotide with a UMI. An equimolar mix of RC1.1 and RC1.2 primed the beta chain across TRBC1 and TRBC2. TCRdb called the UMI-ligation and nested PCR reads again in MiXCR, with one record for every CDR3 protein. The sample records tens of thousands of distinct CDR3 sequences, about 7.1% being singletons. Per the germline V gene, CDR1 is SQVTM and CDR2 is ANQGSEA. The ends were cut back, 7 bases at V and 4 bases at J, with 13 bases in the middle. This CDR3 has 12 residues. This clonotype was detected many times. The sequence was collected from a human donor. Sequencing input: PBMCs spiked with cells of the T cell clone KT2. V gene TRBV29-1 combines with J gene TRBJ1-1; no clear D gene. The CDR3 spells CSAGPEGTEAFF. CDR3 bases: TGCAGCGCCGGACCCGAGGGCACTGAAGCTTTCTTT.